This T cell receptor (beta chain) was sequenced for a study of blood T cell repertoires in COVID-19. The V end was cut by 3 bases, the J end by 6 bases, with 9 bases between. The V gene's germline CDR1 is MNHEY and CDR2 SMNVEV (reference sequence). This CDR3 has 12 amino acids. Libraries were prepared by immunoSEQ multiplex PCR; TCRdb keeps only in-frame clonotypes and omits some of them. The sample yields 200,000 to 250,000 clones, roughly four fifths seen once. The sample was PBMCs or T cells enriched from blood (not recorded which). The source is a man between 35 and 55 years old who had recovered from COVID-19. V and J are TRBV27 and TRBJ2-7; tentative D call: TRBD2 (6 bases). CDR3 nucleotide sequence: TGTGCCAGCAGTTTGACCGGGGGCGAGCAGTACTTC. This sequence encodes CASSLTGGEQYF.